The source of this TCR beta chain is a study of blood T cell repertoires in COVID-19. V dropped 1 base and J dropped 4 bases, with 10 bases sitting between them. The CDR3 runs to 14 residues. Germline V gene data show CDR1 as MGHDK and CDR2 as SYGVNS. Original methodology: How many nucleated cells were present was estimated from reference gene primer amplification. Here immunoSEQ multiplex PCR was the method, and the copy in TCRdb shows in-frame clones only, minus some. D and trimming were read from the DNA, whereas the V and J calls and clone size are those reported in that table. The sample carries around 200,000 clones, 70% to 90% recorded once.

This chain joins TRBV25-1 and TRBJ1-1, with D perhaps TRBD1 (6 bases). The sequence was obtained from a man aged 70 or older with active or convalescent COVID-19. The sample comprised peripheral blood. The CDR3 is CASSESDRFTEAFF. CDR3 sequence (DNA): TGTGCCAGCAGTGAATCGGACAGATTCACTGAAGCTTTCTTT.